Sequencing of this TCR beta chain was carried out in a study of blood T cell repertoires in COVID-19 (dated by TCRdb to the early 2020s). Looking at the study overall: Samples from collaborators originated in the United States, Italy and Spain and spanned both the acute and convalescent phases of COVID-19. The material from the prospective study consisted of cDNA or gDNA derived from T cells, B-cell-depleted T cells, or PBMCs. The dataset comprised deeply sampled blood TCRbeta repertoires from subjects exposed to, actively infected with, or recovered from COVID-19. A freely available public database, intended as a resource for researchers studying the immune response to SARS-CoV-2, is where the repertoires were released. The samples were drawn from the first 160 participants of the ongoing ImmuneRACE study and from 950 to 1,500 subjects provided by 6 global collaborators. The sample metadata nearly always contained a de-identified subject ID, COVID-19 status, age in years and sex. Where available, HLA class I and class II types were taken from metadata supplied by the sample provider and were not determined by assay-based typing.

As to this clone: Its specific antigen is unknown. No much larger clone exists at a distance of one base, and base qualities are not known.

The research as a whole found: Clinical and demographic metadata were provided uncurated, with the amount varying by source and participant.

TCRbeta CDR3 regions were amplified from genomic DNA by means of the immunoSEQ Assay, a bias-controlled multiplex PCR. The original pipeline was this. The number of nucleated cells in each sample was estimated from the amplification of reference gene primers within the assay. Sequence reads were collapsed and filtered to measure the absolute abundance of every unique TCRbeta CDR3 rearrangement. For each sample, productive Simpson clonality was calculated as the square root of Simpson's diversity index over productive rearrangements. TCRdb's version of the immuneACCESS table is confined to in-frame rearrangements and falls short of the full clone set. An unresolved V gene accounts for under half of the shortfall where checked; the remainder is of unknown origin. The V and J calls and the clone size are those of that table, but D and trimming were determined from the DNA. This sample is represented by under 200,000 clones; about 89% of them were singletons. Approximately 8% of the sample comes from the top ten.

Participants in the prospective study were enrolled through a virtual design, were aged about 18 to 89 years, and lived in fewer than 30 United States geographic areas. Cohort assignment in the prospective study relied on participant-reported clinical history from a screening survey and a study questionnaire. For ImmuneRACE Cohort 3, a participant was defined as recovered based on two consecutive negative NP/OP PCR tests, clearance by a healthcare professional, or resolution of symptoms. In the prospective study, whole blood, serum and a nasopharyngeal or oropharyngeal swab were collected from each participant by mobile phlebotomists. Over an approximately 2-month period, participants in the prospective study had the option of providing additional blood draws and questionnaires. Prospective study blood samples were shipped either frozen or at room temperature before DNA extraction. V trim: 3 bases; J trim: 5 bases; unmatched bases: 8. There are 16 amino acids in the CDR3, from cysteine to phenylalanine inclusive. Only CDR3 DNA remains: 48 bases, in frame from the first base. CDR1 SGHDN and CDR2 FVKESK are derived from the germline V gene.

The chain is encoded by TRBV14 joined to TRBJ2-1; the junction holds 9 bases that match TRBD1. The sequencing sample was made of PBMCs or T cells enriched from blood (not recorded which). The receptor was isolated from a woman aged 18 to 35 who had recovered from COVID-19. The CDR3 loop reads CASSQEYRGLDNEQFF. Here is the DNA: TGTGCCAGCAGCCAGGAATACAGGGGGCTTGACAATGAGCAGTTCTTC.